The T cell receptor beta chain under discussion was sequenced for a study of vaccination and CD4 T cells after COVID-19. General study findings and limits: Median SARS-CoV-2-reactive clonotype numbers went up from approximately 21 to 40, but not significantly.

Worth noting for this clonotype: Its specificity is not known.

Treatment: approximately nine-day PBMC culture with coronavirus spike peptide pools or control peptides (ViraFEST assay). Sequenced with the Oncomine TCR Beta short-read assay was DNA taken from cultured CD4+ T cells. MiXCR, applied by TCRdb to the PCR reads, yields one record per CDR3 protein. Of 15,000 to 25,000 distinct CDR3 sequences in the sample, under 70% were seen once. This TCR came from a human donor who had recovered from COVID-19. The sequencing input was CD4+ T cells from blood, cultured in vitro.

DNA of the CDR3: TGCAGTGCGGGACCTCCTGGACGGAGAGGGTCAGGCTACACCTTC. Encoded protein: CSAGPPGRRGSGYTF. This chain uses TRBV20-1 with TRBJ1-2; weak D call: TRBD1 (5 bases). Germline V gene lookup returns CDR1 DFQATT and CDR2 SNEGSKA (reference sequence). V was cut by 6 bases and J by 8 bases, with 25 bases left in between. The CDR3 runs to 15 residues.